The 24 T cell receptor beta chains below all came from one sample that was sequenced in a study of neurological immune-mediated disorders. One entry per CDR3 protein, called by TCRdb with MiXCR from the 5' RACE reads. Of fewer than 80,000 distinct CDR3 sequences in the sample, roughly 4.8% were seen once. Sequenced sample: PBMCs. Every receptor here comes from a woman between 45 and 60 years old with multiple sclerosis.

At least ten counts were recorded for this clonotype. The chain couples TRBV12-3 or TRBV12-4 to TRBJ1-1; D possibly corresponds to TRBD1 (5 bases). This CDR3 region has 13 residues. Trimming left V 6 bases short and J 2 bases short, with 10 bases between. This CDR3 is CASSPRVNTEAFF. CDR3 nucleotides: TGTGCCAGCAGCCCCAGGGTAAACACTGAAGCTTTCTTT.

This clonotype has a count of ten or more. The genes are TRBV6-5 and TRBJ2-3, with D perhaps matching TRBD2 (5 bases). The V gene lost 4 bases and the J gene lost 3 bases, with 11 bases spanning the gap. The CDR3 runs 14 residues. CDR1 is MNHEY, CDR2 SVGAGI, per germline. CDR3: CASSWTGKTDTQYF. DNA of the CDR3: TGTGCCAGCAGTTGGACGGGAAAAACAGATACGCAGTATTTT.

This clonotype showed up many times. This chain connects TRBV6-5 to TRBJ1-2; tentatively, D is TRBD1 (5 bases). Trimming took off 3 bases at V and 6 bases at J, with 8 bases between the two ends. There are 12 residues in the CDR3. The germline V gene encodes CDR1 MNHEY and CDR2 SVGAGI. CDR3: CASSYAGDGYTF. In nucleotides, the CDR3 is TGTGCCAGCAGTTATGCGGGGGATGGCTACACCTTC.

In this sample, this clonotype turned up many times. The chain carries TRBV7-9 and TRBJ2-7; D remains ambiguous. Trimming left V 3 bases short and J 2 bases short, with 20 bases between. This CDR3 region has 17 residues. Germline V gene data show CDR1 as SEHNR and CDR2 as FQNEAQ (reference sequence). The CDR3 sequence is CASSFSGPNLTPYEQYF. DNA for the CDR3: TGTGCCAGCAGCTTTTCCGGGCCTAACCTTACCCCCTACGAGCAGTACTTC.

Only a few counts were recorded for this clonotype. The chain uses TRBV2 and TRBJ1-4, with D unresolved. The CDR3 spans 14 residues. Germline V gene lookup returns CDR1 SNHLY and CDR2 FYNNEI. Trimming removed 3 bases at V and 4 bases at J, with 9 bases between. The CDR3 DNA sequence: TGTGCCAGCAGTGATGGCGCTCTTAATGAAAAACTGTTTTTT. Translating gives CASSDGALNEKLFF. The full variable domain, in which reference TRBV2 and TRBJ1-4 provide the parts outside the CDR3, is EPEVTQTPSHQVTQMGQEVILRCVPISNHLYFYWYRQILGQKVEFLVSFYNNEISEKSEIFDDQFSVERPDGSNFTLKIRSTKLEDSAMYFCASSDGALNEKLFFGSGTQLSVL.

This clonotype came up many times. The gene calls are TRBV6-5 and TRBJ2-7; a possible D gene is TRBD2 (7 bases). CDR3 length equals 13 residues. Trimming removed 8 bases at V and 4 bases at J, with 15 bases between. Germline V lookup: CDR1 MNHEY, CDR2 SVGAGI. In DNA, the CDR3 is TGTGCCAGCGGGAGGGGCAGGGGTTACGAGCAGTACTTC. It encodes CASGRGRGYEQYF.

This clonotype was observed many times. The V call is TRBV20-1, the J call TRBJ2-1; D remains unclear. Germline V gene lookup returns CDR1 DFQATT and CDR2 SNEGSKA (reference sequence). The V end lost 0 bases, the J end lost 10 bases, and 7 bases lay between the germline ends. This CDR3 is 11 amino acids long. DNA for the CDR3: TGCAGTGCTAGAGATCAACTGGAGCAGTTCTTC. This encodes CSARDQLEQFF.

This clonotype came up many times. V gene TRBV20-1 combines with J gene TRBJ2-2; tentatively, D is TRBD1 (6 bases). CDR1 is DFQATT and CDR2 is SNEGSKA in the germline V gene (reference sequence). The CDR3 extends over 15 amino acids. V lost 5 bases and J 0 bases, leaving 13 bases between the germline ends. The CDR3 bases are TGCAGTGCTCCGAGGGGGACGACGAACACCGGGGAGCTGTTTTTT. Its protein is CSAPRGTTNTGELFF.

This clonotype has ten or more counts. The chain combines TRBV15 with TRBJ2-5, with TRBD1 as a possible D gene (5 bases). The CDR3 loop spans 14 amino acids. The V and J ends lost 0 bases and 2 bases respectively, with 7 bases between them. Germline lookup yields CDR1 LNHNV and CDR2 YYDKDF (reference sequence). CDR3: CATSRDRAQETQYF. The CDR3 DNA reads as TGTGCCACCAGCAGAGACAGGGCACAAGAGACCCAGTACTTC.

This clonotype was recorded many times. This chain joins TRBV12-3 or TRBV12-4 and TRBJ1-6; D gene unclear. The CDR3 is 16 amino acids. V lost 5 bases and J lost 9, with 20 bases in between. The CDR3 sequence is CASSLGSAVYSSPLHF. The CDR3 nucleotides read TGTGCCAGCAGTCTAGGGTCTGCAGTATATTCTTCACCCCTCCACTTT.

There are many counts of this clonotype. The gene calls are TRBV5-1 and TRBJ2-2; 8 bases line up with TRBD1. CDR1 SGHRS and CDR2 YFSETQ come from the germline V gene. The CDR3 covers 15 residues. V trimming: 4 bases; J trimming: 0 bases; junction bases outside the gene matches: 2. CDR3 sequence reads: CASSPDRANTGELFF. The CDR3 coding sequence is TGCGCCAGCAGCCCGGACAGGGCGAACACCGGGGAGCTGTTTTTT.

This clonotype was observed a handful of times. This chain uses TRBV6-1 with TRBJ2-6; D unclear. Trimming shortened V by 2 bases and J by 4 bases, and 6 bases separated the two germline ends. The germline V gene encodes CDR1 MNHNS and CDR2 SASEGT. This CDR3 spans 14 amino acids. The CDR3 here is CASSEQAGANVLTF. DNA for the CDR3: TGTGCCAGCAGTGAACAGGCGGGGGCCAACGTCCTGACTTTC.

This clonotype was picked up a small number of times. It may be a read error: a sequence one base away is much more abundant. The V and J genes are TRBV5-1 and TRBJ1-2; D not resolved. V lost 4 bases, J lost 8 bases, and 15 bases lay in between. CDR1 is SGHRS, CDR2 YFSETQ, per germline. The CDR3 consists of 13 residues. CDR3 nucleotide sequence: TGCGCCAGCAGCCCGGGAAAGGGTGAAGGCTACACCTTC. Residues: CASSPGKGEGYTF.

In regard to this clonotype: A much larger clone sits a single nucleotide away, making a read error possible. V is TRBV7-2 and J is TRBJ2-3, with TRBD2 as a possible D gene (5 bases). This CDR3 is 12 amino acids long. Germline-derived CDR1 and CDR2 are SGHTA and FQGNSA. CDR3 bases: TGTGCCAGCAGCTTCTACGGGGATAAGCAGTATTTT. Translation gives CASSFYGDKQYF.

This clonotype was counted many times. The rearrangement uses TRBV6-2 or TRBV6-3 and TRBJ2-2; the D gene is possibly TRBD1 (6 bases). Germline-derived CDR1 and CDR2 are MNHEY and SVGEGT. The CDR3 has 16 residues. V lost 2 bases and J 4 bases, leaving 14 bases between the germline ends. The DNA for the CDR3 is TGTGCCAGCAGTTACCCTACGACAGGCCTCACCGGGGAGCTGTTTTTT. As protein: CASSYPTTGLTGELFF.

This clonotype was counted a few times. The chain links TRBV5-1 to TRBJ1-3; the match to TRBD1 covers 9 bases. This CDR3 contains 17 residues. The trim removed 4 bases at V and 2 bases at J, leaving 10 bases unmatched. Germline-derived CDR1 and CDR2 are SGHRS and YFSETQ. The CDR3 DNA is TGCGCCAGCAGCCCGTCCCGGGACAGGGAAACTGGAAACACCATATATTTT. This encodes CASSPSRDRETGNTIYF.

There are many counts of this clonotype. The CDR3 spells CASSLTGIYQPQHF. The DNA for the CDR3 is TGTGCCAGCAGCCTGACAGGAATCTATCAGCCCCAGCATTTT. The gene calls are TRBV5-5 and TRBJ1-5, with a possible D match to TRBD1 (6 bases). Looked up from germline, CDR1 is SGHKS and CDR2 is YYEKEE (reference sequence). V was pared by 4 bases and J by 5 bases, with 13 bases between. The CDR3 is made up of 14 amino acids.

The table lists this clonotype with many counts. The gene calls are TRBV20-1 and TRBJ2-3; 8 bases align to TRBD2. Germline assignment: CDR1 DFQATT and CDR2 SNEGSKA (reference sequence). J lost 3 bases, V lost 2 bases, and 10 bases had no gene match. CDR3 length equals 16 residues. The DNA for the CDR3 is TGCAGTGCTAGATTATATAGCGGGGCCTTGACAGATACGCAGTATTTT. Translating gives CSARLYSGALTDTQYF.

At least ten counts were recorded for this clonotype. This sequence joins TRBV12-3 or TRBV12-4 and TRBJ2-2; 7 nucleotides line up with TRBD1. The V gene end was trimmed by 2 bases and the J gene end by 4 bases; junction bases not matched to a gene: 10. The CDR3 has 17 residues. The CDR3 is CASSLLWETGITGELFF. CDR3 DNA: TGTGCCAGCAGTTTATTGTGGGAGACAGGGATCACCGGGGAGCTGTTTTTT.

This clonotype was picked up many times. The chain links TRBV6-2 or TRBV6-3 to TRBJ1-4; tentatively, D is TRBD1 (5 bases). The CDR3 runs to 12 residues. The V gene lost 6 bases and the J gene lost 8 bases, with 10 bases spanning the gap. Germline CDR1 MNHEY, CDR2 SVGEGT. CDR3 nucleotide sequence: TGTGCCAGCAGAAACAGGACGGAAAAACTGTTTTTT. It yields the protein CASRNRTEKLFF.

This clonotype was observed many times. Compared with germline, one end of the junction differs, possibly owing to a read error. The gene calls are TRBV5-1 and TRBJ1-5; D gene unclear. Germline CDR1 reads SGHRS; CDR2 reads YFSETQ. The length of the CDR3 is 13 residues. The CDR3 here is CASSLMTDQPQNF. The CDR3 bases are TGCGCCAGCAGCTTGATGACCGATCAGCCCCAGAATTTT.

This clonotype was detected many times. This rearrangement joins TRBV20-1 to TRBJ1-3, with D unresolved. CDR1 and CDR2 (germline): DFQATT, SNEGSKA (reference sequence). The CDR3 covers 13 residues. The germline V and J ends were trimmed by 3 bases and 0 bases, with 6 bases remaining between them. The CDR3: CSASPPSGNTIYF. The CDR3 DNA sequence: TGCAGTGCTAGTCCCCCCTCTGGAAACACCATATATTTT.

This clonotype was recorded at least ten times. The chain carries TRBV7-2 and TRBJ2-5; TRBD2 matches at 7 bases. The CDR3 is 12 residues long. The trim removed 2 bases at V and 9 bases at J, leaving 3 bases unmatched. Germline V lookup: CDR1 SGHTA, CDR2 FQGNSA. CDR3 loop: CASSLSREAQYF. The CDR3 coding sequence is TGTGCCAGCAGCTTATCCCGGGAGGCCCAGTACTTC. Supplemented by reference TRBV7-2 and TRBJ2-5, the full variable domain reads GAGVSQSPSNKVTEKGKDVELRCDPISGHTALYWYRQSLGQGLEFLIYFQGNSAPDKSGLPSDRFSAERTGGSVSTLTIQRTQQEDSAVYLCASSLSREAQYFGPGTRLLVL.

This clonotype was detected many times. CDR3 DNA: TGTGCCATCGCTGAGGGAGGTAGCTATGGCTACACCTTC. This codes for CAIAEGGSYGYTF. V and J are TRBV10-3 and TRBJ1-2; D uncertain. The germline V and J ends were trimmed by 8 bases and 4 bases, with 14 bases remaining between them. The CDR3 contains 13 residues. Germline V gene data show CDR1 as ENHRY and CDR2 as SYGVKD.